Sequencing of this TCR beta chain was carried out in a study of T-cell memory formation after mild COVID-19. Study-wide findings and caveats: Clones that shrank (day 15 to 85) were balanced CD4/CD8, whereas later expanders leaned CD4+. Several responding clones turned up in pre-infection memory, indicating that cross-reactive memory may have taken part.

V lost 5 bases, J lost 7 bases, and 5 bases stayed unmatched. The CDR3 sequence is 14 residues long. Germline CDR1 DFQATT, CDR2 SNEGSKA (reference sequence). cDNA libraries for TCR alpha and TCR beta, carrying sample barcodes and UMIs, came from 5'RACE with constant-segment primers. Each CDR3 protein is one row after TCRdb ran MiXCR on the 5' RACE reads. The profile shows under 300,000 distinct CDR3 sequences, around 15% of them singletons. This clonotype has just a few counts. Its antigen is unknown. This chain connects TRBV20-1 to TRBJ2-2; 12 bases are a match to TRBD2. Sequencing was carried out using PBMCs or a T cell subset sorted from them (not recorded which). This receptor was obtained from a young man who had mild COVID-19 (a few samples of this study predate the infection). Cell type and time point are not known. The CDR3 sequence is CSAPSGGADGELFF. The CDR3 DNA follows: TGCAGTGCTCCTAGCGGGGGGGCCGACGGGGAGCTGTTTTTT.